The clone carrying this T cell receptor (beta chain) has more than one count but fewer than ten. What it binds is unknown. TCRdb's table, derived via immunoSEQ multiplex PCR, lists solely in-frame clones and lacks some. Of approximately 74,000 clones listed, roughly 79% are singletons. There are 14 residues in the CDR3. Germline values: CDR1 MNHEY, CDR2 SVGAGI. The V and J ends lost 6 bases and 2 bases respectively, with 10 bases between them. Antigen-specific CD4+ T cells were expanded with viral peptide pools in the ViraFEST assay before sequencing. Cultured cells yielded isolated CD4+ T cells after around 10 days. Previously uninfected by SARS-CoV-2, the vaccine recipients also showed negative nucleocapsid antibodies. This record comes from a study of vaccination effects on CD4 cells after COVID-19. Study in general: Participants were given two doses of BNT162b2 or mRNA-1273 vaccine. General study results and limits: Pronounced clonal contraction occurred in clones induced by infection and by vaccine late after vaccination.

The clonotype originates from a human donor who received a COVID-19 vaccine. This chain joins TRBV6-5 and TRBJ2-2, with D maybe TRBD2 (6 bases). The source was CD4+ T cells from PBMCs cultured with HCoV-NL63 spike peptides, collected before COVID-19 vaccination. CDR3 region: CASRRDSNTGELFF. In nucleotides, the CDR3 is TGTGCCAGCAGAAGGGACTCCAACACCGGGGAGCTGTTTTTT.